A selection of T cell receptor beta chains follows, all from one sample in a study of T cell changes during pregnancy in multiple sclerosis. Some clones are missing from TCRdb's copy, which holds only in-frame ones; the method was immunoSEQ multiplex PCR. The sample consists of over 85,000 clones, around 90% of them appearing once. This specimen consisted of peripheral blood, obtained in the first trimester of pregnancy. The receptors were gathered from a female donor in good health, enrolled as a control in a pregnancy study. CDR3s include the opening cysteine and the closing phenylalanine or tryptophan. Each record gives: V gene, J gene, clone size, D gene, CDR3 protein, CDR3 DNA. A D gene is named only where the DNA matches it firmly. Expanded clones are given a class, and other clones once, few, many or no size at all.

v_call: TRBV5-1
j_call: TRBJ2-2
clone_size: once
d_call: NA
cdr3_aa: CASSLGTSNTGELFF
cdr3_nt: TGCGCCAGCAGCTTGGGGACTTCGAACACCGGGGAGCTGTTTTTT

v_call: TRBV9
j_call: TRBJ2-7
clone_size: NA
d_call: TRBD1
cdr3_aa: CASSVTTGAYEQYF
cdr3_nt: TGTGCCAGCAGCGTAACCACAGGGGCCTACGAGCAGTACTTC

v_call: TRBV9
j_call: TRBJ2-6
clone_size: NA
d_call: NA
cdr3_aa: CASSQHRPGANVLTF
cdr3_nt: TGTGCCAGCAGCCAACACAGGCCTGGGGCCAACGTCCTGACTTTC

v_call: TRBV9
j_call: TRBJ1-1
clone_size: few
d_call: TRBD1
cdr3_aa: CASSAGQGEAFF
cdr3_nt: TGTGCCAGCAGCGCCGGACAGGGAGAAGCTTTCTTT

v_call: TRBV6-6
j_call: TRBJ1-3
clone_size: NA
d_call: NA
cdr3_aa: CATDSTDTIYF
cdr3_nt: TGTGCCACGGACAGTACTGACACCATATATTTT

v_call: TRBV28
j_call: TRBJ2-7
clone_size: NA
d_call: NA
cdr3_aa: CASSPGGAETYEQYF
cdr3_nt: TGTGCCAGCAGTCCCGGTGGAGCGGAGACCTACGAGCAGTACTTC

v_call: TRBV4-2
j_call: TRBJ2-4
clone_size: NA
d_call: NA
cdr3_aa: CASSQEEGGDGKNIQYF
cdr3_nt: TGTGCCAGCAGCCAAGAAGAGGGCGGGGACGGCAAAAACATTCAGTACTTC

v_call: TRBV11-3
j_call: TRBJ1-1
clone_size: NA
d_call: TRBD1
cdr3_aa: CASSLDRDNTEAFF
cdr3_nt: TGTGCCAGCAGTTTGGACAGGGACAACACTGAAGCTTTCTTT

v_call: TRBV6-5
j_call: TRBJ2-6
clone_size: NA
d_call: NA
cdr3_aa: CASSFSGARANVLTF
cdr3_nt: TGTGCCAGCAGTTTTTCGGGTGCTCGCGCCAACGTCCTGACTTTC

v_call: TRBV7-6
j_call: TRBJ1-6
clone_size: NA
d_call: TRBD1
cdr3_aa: CASSLSGQGAPLHF
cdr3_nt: TGTGCCAGCAGCCTTTCGGGACAGGGAGCACCCCTCCACTTT

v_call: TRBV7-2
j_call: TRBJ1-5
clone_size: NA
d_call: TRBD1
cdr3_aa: CASSFTGVNQPQHF
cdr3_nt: TGTGCCAGCAGCTTTACAGGGGTTAATCAGCCCCAGCATTTT

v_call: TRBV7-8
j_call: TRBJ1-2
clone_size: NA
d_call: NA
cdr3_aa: CASSSDWARGYTF
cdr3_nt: TGTGCCAGCAGTTCAGATTGGGCACGGGGCTACACCTTC

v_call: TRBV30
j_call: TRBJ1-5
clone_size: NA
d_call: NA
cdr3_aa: CAWSVQGYQPQHF
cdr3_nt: TGTGCCTGGAGCGTACAGGGTTATCAGCCCCAGCATTTT

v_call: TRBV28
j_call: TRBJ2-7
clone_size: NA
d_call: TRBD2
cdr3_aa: CASSPTLTSGVTYEQYF
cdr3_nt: TGTGCCAGCAGCCCAACTCTAACTAGCGGGGTTACCTACGAGCAGTACTTC

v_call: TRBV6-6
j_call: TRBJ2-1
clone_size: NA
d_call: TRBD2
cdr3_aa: CASSKRTSGELMQFF
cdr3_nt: TGTGCCAGCAGTAAACGGACTAGCGGGGAGTTAATGCAGTTCTTC

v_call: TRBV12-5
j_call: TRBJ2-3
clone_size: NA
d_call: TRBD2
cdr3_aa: CASGSSSGGRTDTQYF
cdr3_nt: TGTGCTAGTGGTTCCTCTAGCGGGGGGCGCACAGATACGCAGTATTTT

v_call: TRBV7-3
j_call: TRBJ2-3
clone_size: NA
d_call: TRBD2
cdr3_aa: CASSPGGGTDTQYF
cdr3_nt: TGTGCCAGCAGCCCCGGGGGGGGCACAGATACGCAGTATTTT

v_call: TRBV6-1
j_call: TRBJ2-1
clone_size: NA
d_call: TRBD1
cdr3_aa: CASSGDRGSYNEQFF
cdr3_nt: TGTGCCAGCAGCGGAGACAGGGGGTCCTACAATGAGCAGTTCTTC

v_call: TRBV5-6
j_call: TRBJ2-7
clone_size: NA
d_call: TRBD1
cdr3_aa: CASSWDRDYEQYF
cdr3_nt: TGTGCCAGCAGCTGGGACAGAGACTACGAGCAGTACTTC

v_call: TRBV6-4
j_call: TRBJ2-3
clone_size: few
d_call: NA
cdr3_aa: CASSTSGGTDTQYF
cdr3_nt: TGTGCCAGCAGCACATCGGGGGGCACAGATACGCAGTATTTT